These T cell receptor beta chains were read from a single sample in a study of OX40 agonist ivuxolimab in advanced cancers. Repertoires were generated with immunoSEQ multiplex PCR, while TCRdb's copy carries only in-frame clones and drops some. The sample has 50,000 to 70,000 clones, about 83% seen once. The sample consisted of CD4+ or CD8+ T cells sorted from blood, taken in a trial of the OX40 agonist ivuxolimab. These receptors were collected from an adult with an advanced solid tumor such as melanoma, head and neck, liver or kidney cancer. Each CDR3 is given with its conserved first and last residue. A D gene is named only where the DNA matches it firmly. Rows give clone size only sometimes, using once, few, many, or a class for an expanded clone.

v_call: TRBV29-1
clone_size: .
d_call: TRBD1
j_call: TRBJ1-2
cdr3_aa: CSARGQGSYGYTF
cdr3_nt: TGCAGCGCCCGAGGACAGGGCAGCTATGGCTACACCTTC

v_call: TRBV11-2
clone_size: .
d_call: TRBD1
j_call: TRBJ1-1
cdr3_aa: CASSSDRGQGGLNTEAFF
cdr3_nt: TGTGCCAGCAGCTCAGACCGGGGACAGGGAGGACTGAACACTGAAGCTTTCTTT

v_call: TRBV4-2
clone_size: .
d_call: .
j_call: TRBJ1-4
cdr3_aa: CASSQEGEDEKLFF
cdr3_nt: TGTGCCAGCAGCCAAGAGGGGGAGGATGAAAAACTGTTTTTT

v_call: TRBV5-4
clone_size: .
d_call: TRBD1
j_call: TRBJ2-5
cdr3_aa: CASSGRQGLQETQYF
cdr3_nt: TGTGCCAGCAGCGGGAGACAGGGCCTCCAAGAGACCCAGTACTTC

v_call: TRBV6-6
clone_size: .
d_call: TRBD2
j_call: TRBJ2-1
cdr3_aa: CASSPPGGAWNEQFF
cdr3_nt: TGTGCCAGCAGTCCCCCGGGGGGGGCCTGGAATGAGCAGTTCTTC

v_call: TRBV6-1
clone_size: .
d_call: .
j_call: TRBJ1-1
cdr3_aa: CASSEQGPTEAFF
cdr3_nt: TGTGCCAGCAGTGAGCAGGGGCCCACTGAAGCTTTCTTT

v_call: TRBV7-9
clone_size: .
d_call: .
j_call: TRBJ1-4
cdr3_aa: CASTEATNEKLFF
cdr3_nt: TGTGCCAGCACTGAAGCAACTAATGAAAAACTGTTTTTT

v_call: TRBV6-6
clone_size: .
d_call: .
j_call: TRBJ1-5
cdr3_aa: CASSLGNLGQPQHF
cdr3_nt: TGTGCCAGCAGCCTCGGGAACCTGGGTCAGCCCCAGCATTTT

v_call: TRBV5-4
clone_size: .
d_call: TRBD2
j_call: TRBJ2-5
cdr3_aa: CASRQSGSRSETQYF
cdr3_nt: TGTGCCAGCAGGCAAAGCGGGAGTAGGTCGGAGACCCAGTACTTC

v_call: TRBV6-1
clone_size: few
d_call: .
j_call: TRBJ1-5
cdr3_aa: CASSVYHGNQPQHF
cdr3_nt: TGTGCCAGCAGTGTATATCACGGGAATCAGCCCCAGCATTTT

v_call: TRBV29-1
clone_size: .
d_call: .
j_call: TRBJ2-3
cdr3_aa: CSVDQNSGTGHTDTQYF
cdr3_nt: TGCAGCGTTGATCAGAATTCCGGGACTGGGCACACAGATACGCAGTATTTT

v_call: TRBV19
clone_size: few
d_call: TRBD1
j_call: TRBJ1-1
cdr3_aa: CASSIAGFGTGGLGEAFF
cdr3_nt: TGTGCCAGTAGTATAGCAGGGTTTGGGACAGGGGGACTCGGCGAAGCTTTCTTT

v_call: TRBV4-1
clone_size: once
d_call: .
j_call: TRBJ1-5
cdr3_aa: CASSQGWGYNQPQHF
cdr3_nt: TGCGCCAGCAGCCAAGGATGGGGATACAATCAGCCTCAGCATTTT

v_call: TRBV27
clone_size: .
d_call: TRBD2
j_call: TRBJ2-1
cdr3_aa: CASSLWLAGVAEQFF
cdr3_nt: TGTGCCAGCAGTTTATGGCTAGCGGGAGTAGCTGAGCAGTTCTTC

v_call: TRBV7-8
clone_size: .
d_call: .
j_call: TRBJ2-7
cdr3_aa: CASSRGTAYGQYF
cdr3_nt: TGTGCCAGCAGCCGCGGGACGGCATACGGGCAGTACTTC

v_call: TRBV5-1
clone_size: .
d_call: TRBD1
j_call: TRBJ2-7
cdr3_aa: CASRDGTGGYEQYF
cdr3_nt: TGCGCCAGCAGGGACGGGACAGGGGGTTACGAGCAGTACTTC